One and the same sample provided the 29 T cell receptor beta chains below, sequenced in a study of cytomegalovirus exposure and HLA in healthy donors. The PCR used 60 Vbeta and 13 Jbeta primers. Clones were sequenced by immunoSEQ multiplex PCR, and TCRdb holds only the in-frame ones, with some missing. The sample totals some 130,000 clones. Sequencing was carried out using PBMCs. The source of these receptors is a man aged 18 to 29 in good health and CMV-seronegative.

This sequence joins TRBV19 and TRBJ2-1; possibly TRBD2 for D (6 bases). The CDR3 consists of 16 residues. V was trimmed by 3 bases and J by 5 bases, leaving 17 bases between them. Germline lookup yields CDR1 LNHDA and CDR2 SQIVND (reference sequence). CDR3 sequence reads: CASSIAHGTGDNEQFF. The CDR3 DNA is TGTGCCAGTAGTATTGCGCACGGCACGGGGGACAATGAGCAGTTCTTC. The full variable domain, rest sourced from reference TRBV19 and TRBJ2-1, is DGGITQSPKYLFRKEGQNVTLSCEQNLNHDAMYWYRQDPGQGLRLIYYSQIVNDFQKGDIAEGYSVSREKKESFPLTVTSAQKNPTAFYLCASSIAHGTGDNEQFFGPGTRLTVL.

This sequence joins TRBV5-1 and TRBJ2-2, with D maybe TRBD2 (6 bases). Germline CDR1 SGHRS, CDR2 YFSETQ. V lost 4 bases and J lost 4, with 17 bases in between. This CDR3 region has 16 residues. In DNA, the CDR3 is TGCGCCAGCAGCGTCTCCGGGAGTGCCATCACCGGGGAGCTGTTTTTT. Translation gives CASSVSGSAITGELFF.

The chain recombines TRBV18 with TRBJ2-5; no definite D call. CDR1 and CDR2 (germline): KGHSH, LQKENI. V gave up 1 base and J gave up 0 bases, with 6 bases separating them. This CDR3 comprises 14 residues. The CDR3 nucleotides read TGTGCCAGCTCACCACGGAGATACCAAGAGACCCAGTACTTC. It specifies CASSPRRYQETQYF.

The chain is built from TRBV4-3 and TRBJ1-2; 9 bases are a match to TRBD1. The CDR3 sequence is 18 residues long. The V and J ends lost 2 bases and 4 bases, in that order; junction bases with no gene match: 14. Germline loops: CDR1 LGHNA, CDR2 YSLEER. Here the CDR3 reads CASSQTTPGQGVPYGYTF. As DNA, the CDR3 is TGCGCCAGCAGCCAAACTACACCGGGACAGGGAGTCCCCTATGGCTACACCTTC.

The chain couples TRBV6-4 to TRBJ1-6; D uncertain. Germline-derived CDR1 and CDR2 are MRHNA and SNTAGT. This CDR3 is 13 amino acids long. V lost 5 bases and J 4 bases, leaving 6 bases between the germline ends. CDR3 sequence (DNA): TGTGCCAGCAGTCAGTGGTATAATTCACCCCTCCACTTT. It specifies CASSQWYNSPLHF.

This sequence joins TRBV2 and TRBJ2-2, with TRBD1 matching over 9 bases. This CDR3 has 14 amino acids. Germline lookup yields CDR1 SNHLY and CDR2 FYNNEI. After removal of 6 bases from V and 5 bases from J, the junction contained 4 bases not matched to a gene. The CDR3 here is CASSPGQGTGELFF. CDR3 DNA: TGTGCCAGCAGCCCAGGACAGGGGACCGGGGAGCTGTTTTTT.

The gene calls are TRBV7-3 and TRBJ2-3; TRBD2 might be the D (6 bases). Trimming removed 5 bases from V and 4 bases from J, with 19 bases in between. Germline V gene data show CDR1 as SGHTA and CDR2 as FQGTGA. The length of the CDR3 is 16 residues. The CDR3 DNA is TGTGCCAGCAGCCCAAGCGGGTCTAGCATCGCAGATACGCAGTATTTT. This encodes CASSPSGSSIADTQYF.

The chain links TRBV5-1 to TRBJ1-1; D may be TRBD1 (6 bases). V was trimmed by 9 bases and J by 4 bases, leaving 22 bases between them. The CDR3 runs to 15 residues. CDR1 is SGHRS, CDR2 YFSETQ, per germline. The CDR3 protein is CATSGGGGTFTEAFF. CDR3 DNA: TGCGCCACCTCCGGGGGAGGGGGAACTTTCACTGAAGCTTTCTTT.

The J gene is TRBJ2-2, the V gene TRBV6-5; TRBD1 matches 8 bases. Germline loops: CDR1 MNHEY, CDR2 SVGAGI. There are 15 residues in the CDR3. Trimming took 7 bases from V and 2 from J; bases not matched to a gene: 6. The CDR3 coding sequence is TGTGCCAGCACCCGGACAGGGATTAACACCGGGGAGCTGTTTTTT. This encodes CASTRTGINTGELFF.

This chain joins TRBV28 and TRBJ2-1, with 7 bases that match TRBD1. Germline-derived CDR1 and CDR2 are MDHEN and SYDVKM. V lost 1 base to trimming and J lost 1 base; unmatched junction nucleotides: 7. This CDR3 contains 17 residues. The CDR3 reads CASSLSFGQDSYNEQFF. In DNA form, the CDR3 reads TGTGCCAGCAGTTTATCCTTTGGACAGGATTCCTACAATGAGCAGTTCTTC.

The chain combines TRBV6-5 with TRBJ2-1, with a possible D match to TRBD1 (5 bases). V was clipped by 2 bases and J by 10 bases, with 18 bases between them. The germline V gene has CDR1 MNHEY and CDR2 SVGAGI. The CDR3 is made up of 15 amino acids. DNA for the CDR3: TGTGCCAGCAGTTACGATGTTGGCAGGGCTGGAGAGCAGTTCTTC. It translates to CASSYDVGRAGEQFF.

The chain joins TRBV27 to TRBJ1-1; a possible D gene is TRBD1 (6 bases). Trimming shortened V by 2 bases and J by 9 bases, and 13 bases separated the two germline ends. The CDR3 consists of 13 residues. Germline V CDR1 and CDR2: MNHEY, SMNVEV (reference sequence). The CDR3 loop reads CASSLGGAEKAFF. CDR3 coding DNA: TGTGCCAGCAGTTTAGGGGGGGCGGAAAAAGCTTTCTTT.

The V gene is TRBV28, the J gene TRBJ1-2, with 9 bases that match TRBD1. Germline V gene sequence: CDR1 MDHEN, CDR2 SYDVKM. The CDR3 has 15 residues. V trimming: 2 bases; J trimming: 7 bases; junction bases outside the gene matches: 8. CDR3 protein: CASSLTRDRVFGYTF. The CDR3 coding sequence is TGTGCCAGCAGTTTAACCCGGGACAGGGTATTTGGCTACACCTTC.

The V call is TRBV11-2, the J call TRBJ1-6; D is ambiguous. Trimming cost V 1 base and J 5 bases, with 18 bases left between them. Germline loops: CDR1 SGHAT, CDR2 FQNNGV. The CDR3 extends over 18 amino acids. The CDR3 spells CASSLASLPTSHNSPLHF. Here the CDR3 DNA reads TGTGCCAGCAGCTTAGCTTCACTACCTACCTCTCATAATTCACCCCTCCACTTT.

The V call is TRBV19, the J call TRBJ1-5, with 8 positions matching TRBD1. The CDR3 runs to 14 residues. Germline V gives CDR1 LNHDA, CDR2 SQIVND (reference sequence). Trimming at V came to 10 bases and at J to 0 bases, leaving 5 bases not matched to a gene. The CDR3 reads CATVDRASNQPQHF. The DNA for the CDR3 is TGTGCCACCGTGGACAGGGCTAGCAATCAGCCCCAGCATTTT.

V usage is TRBV6-5 and J usage is TRBJ2-2, with 10 nucleotides matching TRBD1. The CDR3 is made up of 15 amino acids. Per germline, CDR1 MNHEY and CDR2 SVGAGI. V trimming: 5 bases; J trimming: 8 bases; junction bases outside the gene matches: 8. This chain's CDR3 is CASSPRTGGPGELFF. CDR3 nucleotide sequence: TGTGCCAGCAGTCCCCGGACAGGGGGTCCTGGGGAGCTGTTTTTT.

The chain joins TRBV6-9 to TRBJ1-4; 7 nucleotides line up with TRBD1. The V and J ends lost 10 bases and 4 bases, in that order; junction bases with no gene match: 9. The CDR3 is 14 amino acids. Per the germline V gene, CDR1 is MNHGY and CDR2 is SVAAGI. The CDR3 bases are TGTGCCAACTATACAGGGGACCTTAATGAAAAACTGTTTTTT. This codes for CANYTGDLNEKLFF.

The CDR3 region has the DNA TGTGCCAGCAGCTTAGGACACCGACTAGTCACTTACGAGCAGTACTTC. Amino acids: CASSLGHRLVTYEQYF. The chain recombines TRBV7-2 with TRBJ2-7, with a tentative D call TRBD2 (6 bases). The CDR3 extends over 16 amino acids. The V end was cut by 1 base, the J end by 4 bases, with 17 bases between. Germline V gene data show CDR1 as SGHTA and CDR2 as FQGNSA.

As to this clone: The sample contains more than one DNA sequence encoding this CDR3. The chain joins TRBV19 to TRBJ1-4; 9 bases match TRBD1. Germline-derived CDR1 and CDR2 are LNHDA and SQIVND (reference sequence). CDR3 length: 13 residues. Unmatched junction bases numbered 5, after V lost 7 bases and J lost 8 bases. The CDR3 nucleotides read TGTGCCAGTAATGACAGGGGGGGAGAAAAACTGTTTTTT. As protein: CASNDRGGEKLFF.

The V gene is TRBV29-1, the J gene TRBJ1-2; no clear D. CDR1 is SQVTM, CDR2 ANQGSEA, per germline. Trimming took off 7 bases at V and 6 bases at J, with 12 bases between the two ends. The CDR3 sequence is 11 residues long. The CDR3 bases are TGCAGCGCCCTCGGGGAAAATGGCTACACCTTC. It codes for CSALGENGYTF.

The V and J genes are TRBV4-3 and TRBJ2-4; tentatively, D is TRBD1 (5 bases). Germline CDR1 reads LGHNA; CDR2 reads YSLEER. V was trimmed by 4 bases and J by 8 bases, leaving 12 bases between them. This CDR3 contains 13 residues. The CDR3 region has the DNA TGCGCCAGCAGCCCGTCTGGGGCGGACATTCAGTACTTC. Amino acid sequence: CASSPSGADIQYF.

This sequence joins TRBV7-9 and TRBJ1-1, with TRBD1 identical over 8 bases. The CDR3 extends over 15 amino acids. The V segment lost 4 bases and the J segment 3 bases; nucleotides outside the gene matches: 7. Germline values: CDR1 SEHNR, CDR2 FQNEAQ (reference sequence). Here the CDR3 reads CASSSVTGVDTEAFF. CDR3 nucleotides: TGTGCCAGCAGCTCCGTGACAGGGGTTGACACTGAAGCTTTCTTT.

The chain combines TRBV27 with TRBJ1-5; D possibly corresponds to TRBD1 (6 bases). V lost 6 bases and J lost 7, with 16 bases in between. The CDR3 is 14 amino acids. The V gene's germline CDR1 is MNHEY and CDR2 SMNVEV (reference sequence). The CDR3 DNA is TGTGCCAGCAGGGAGACGGGGGGCGGGCAGCCCCAGCATTTT. It translates to CASRETGGGQPQHF.

V and J are TRBV5-6 and TRBJ1-1; TRBD1 is a possible D gene (5 bases). The CDR3 runs to 14 residues. Per the germline V gene, CDR1 is SGHDT and CDR2 is YYEEEE. With 5 bases removed from V and 8 bases from J, the gap between germline ends came to 19 bases. CDR3 residues: CASRRDLPSGEAFF. In nucleotides, the CDR3 is TGTGCCAGCAGGCGGGACCTCCCGTCGGGGGAAGCTTTCTTT.

The chain has TRBV18 and TRBJ2-7; D uncertain. CDR1 KGHSH and CDR2 LQKENI come from the germline V gene. This CDR3 has 14 residues. Between the trimmed V and J ends, which lost 1 base and 2 bases, there was a span of 9 bases. The CDR3 nucleotides read TGTGCCAGCTCACCACTTTACTCCGCCTACGAGCAGTACTTC. Translation: CASSPLYSAYEQYF.

The chain recombines TRBV4-3 with TRBJ2-2; possibly TRBD1 for D (6 bases). The CDR3 is 15 amino acids. Deletions cut 3 bases from V and 7 bases from J, with 15 bases between. The germline V gene has CDR1 LGHNA and CDR2 YSLEER. CDR3 DNA: TGCGCCAGCAGCCACTTGACAGGATCGGGCGGGGAGCTGTTTTTT. This gives the protein CASSHLTGSGGELFF.

The chain carries TRBV7-3 and TRBJ1-5; 9 positions match TRBD1. The V segment lost 5 bases and the J segment 5 bases; nucleotides outside the gene matches: 10. The CDR3 has 16 amino acids. Germline values: CDR1 SGHTA, CDR2 FQGTGA. In nucleotides, the CDR3 is TGTGCCAGCAGCCGCTCAGGGACAGGGAGAGATCAGCCCCAGCATTTT. Residues: CASSRSGTGRDQPQHF.

The chain is built from TRBV7-9 and TRBJ2-1; TRBD2 agrees at 10 bases. Germline-derived CDR1 and CDR2 are SEHNR and FQNEAQ (reference sequence). The CDR3 length is 15 residues. J lost 4 bases, V lost 3 bases, and 3 bases had no gene match. CDR3 sequence (DNA): TGTGCCAGCAGCTTCCGGACTAGCGGATACAATGAGCAGTTCTTC. Residues: CASSFRTSGYNEQFF.

The chain couples TRBV28 to TRBJ1-1; D is ambiguous. This CDR3 spans 13 amino acids. Germline V gives CDR1 MDHEN, CDR2 SYDVKM. Trimming removed 5 bases from V and 5 bases from J, with 12 bases in between. The CDR3: CASSPRGETEAFF. CDR3 DNA sequence: TGTGCCAGCAGTCCCCGCGGCGAAACTGAAGCTTTCTTT. Looking up the rest from reference TRBV28 and TRBJ1-1 gives the full variable domain: DVKVTQSSRYLVKRTGEKVFLECVQDMDHENMFWYRQDPGLGLRLIYFSYDVKMKEKGDIPEGYSVSREKKERFSLILESASTNQTSMYLCASSPRGETEAFFGQGTRLTVV.